Below, 5 T cell receptor beta chains from the same sample are listed, as sequenced in a study of naive and memory T cell subsets. Study conclusions and caveats: A few larger clonotypes appeared in naive repertoires, especially CD8, possibly memory cells re-expressing CD45RA.

Two oligonucleotides, mixed equimolar, formed the beta constant-region primer covering TRBC1 and TRBC2. Four rounds of PCR amplified the ligated cDNA using nested alpha and beta constant-region primers plus SP2. MiXCR, applied by TCRdb to the UMI-ligation and nested PCR reads, yields one record per CDR3 protein. The sample contains roughly 97,000 distinct CDR3 sequences, approximately 15% of which appear only once. Their cognate antigens are unknown. Sequencing was performed on naive CD8+ T cells from blood. Receptor source: a human donor in good health.

This clonotype was found many times. This chain links TRBV11-2 with TRBJ2-5, with a tentative D call TRBD2 (5 bases). The germline V and J ends were trimmed by 0 bases and 1 base, with 12 bases remaining between them. From germline, CDR1 is SGHAT and CDR2 FQNNGV. The CDR3 extends over 16 amino acids. CDR3 amino acids: CASSLEGSLIQETQYF. The CDR3 nucleotides are TGTGCCAGCAGCTTAGAGGGGAGCCTGATCCAAGAGACCCAGTACTTC.

The chain joins TRBV12-3 or TRBV12-4 to TRBJ2-6, with a tentative D call TRBD2 (6 bases). The V gene lost 3 bases and the J gene lost 4 bases, with 16 bases spanning the gap. This CDR3 region has 17 residues. CDR3 nucleotide sequence: TGTGCCAGCAGTTTTGGGAGGCGGCTGGACGGGGCCAACGTCCTGACTTTC. The encoded protein is CASSFGRRLDGANVLTF.

CDR3 loop: CASSVGSGAEAFF. CDR3 DNA: TGTGCCAGCAGCGTAGGGTCCGGAGCAGAAGCTTTCTTT. V gene TRBV9 combines with J gene TRBJ1-1; no definite D call. Germline assignment: CDR1 SGDLS and CDR2 YYNGEE. The CDR3 runs 13 residues. The V end lost 0 bases, the J end lost 8 bases, and 11 bases lay between the germline ends.

There are a few counts of this clonotype. The chain is built from TRBV28 and TRBJ2-3; D uncertain. The CDR3 covers 12 residues. The V gene lost 3 bases and the J gene lost 5 bases, with 6 bases spanning the gap. Germline values: CDR1 MDHEN, CDR2 SYDVKM. The CDR3 spells CASSLIKDTQYF. The CDR3 DNA reads TGTGCCAGCAGTTTGATCAAAGATACGCAGTATTTT.

This clonotype has at least ten counts. This chain links TRBV27 with TRBJ2-1; possible D gene TRBD1, 6 bases. Germline lookup yields CDR1 MNHEY and CDR2 SMNVEV (reference sequence). This CDR3 contains 15 residues. V was cut by 0 bases and J by 4 bases, with 10 bases left in between. The DNA for the CDR3 is TGTGCCAGCAGTTTATCATCAGGACAGTACAATGAGCAGTTCTTC. Translated: CASSLSSGQYNEQFF.